What follows are 10 T cell receptor beta chains derived from one specimen sequenced in a study of Ad26.COV2.S vaccination and SARS-CoV-2 variants. Assay used: immunoSEQ multiplex PCR; TCRdb lists only in-frame clones, some missing. The sample records some 250,000 clones, 85% to 90% being singletons. Specified treatment: some 20 received Ad26.COV2.S at low or high dose, single or two shots; about 5 received placebo; per-sample allocation not given. Vaccine and placebo recipients were sampled on day 63 after the first injection. The sequences come from peripheral blood, collected in a trial of Ad26.COV2.S vaccine versus placebo. Receptors were obtained from a person between 18 and 65 years old who received the Ad26.COV2.S COVID-19 vaccine or a placebo.

The V call is TRBV14, the J call TRBJ2-2, with 8 bases aligning to TRBD2. The CDR3 runs 17 residues. Germline V CDR1 and CDR2: SGHDN, FVKESK. Trimming took 3 bases from V and 7 from J; bases not matched to a gene: 13. As DNA, the CDR3 is TGTGCCAGCAGCCATATAATAGCGGGATTAGGTTTCGGGGAGCTGTTTTTT. It is translated as CASSHIIAGLGFGELFF.

The V gene is TRBV18, the J gene TRBJ2-6; TRBD1 is a possible D gene (5 bases). The CDR3 is 13 residues long. Trimming stripped 2 bases from V and 8 bases from J, with 7 bases between. Germline CDR1 reads KGHSH; CDR2 reads LQKENI. CDR3 nucleotide sequence: TGTGCCAGCTCACCAGCAGGGCCCAACGTCCTGACTTTC. Translated, it gives CASSPAGPNVLTF.

This rearrangement joins TRBV2 to TRBJ2-6; TRBD1 agrees at 7 bases. With 5 bases clipped from V and 0 bases from J, the junction kept 7 bases outside the gene matches. The germline gives CDR1 SNHLY, CDR2 FYNNEI. The CDR3 consists of 17 residues. CDR3 loop: CASSRDSSFSGANVLTF. Here the CDR3 DNA reads TGTGCCAGCAGTAGGGACAGTTCGTTCTCTGGGGCCAACGTCCTGACTTTC.

This clone was found once. The gene calls are TRBV14 and TRBJ2-2; D uncertain. V was pared by 1 base and J by 0 bases, with 3 bases between. This CDR3 region has 14 residues. Germline V gene sequence: CDR1 SGHDN, CDR2 FVKESK. CDR3 DNA sequence: TGTGCCAGCAGCCAAGGCACGAACACCGGGGAGCTGTTTTTT. Encoded protein: CASSQGTNTGELFF. Filled out from reference TRBV14 and TRBJ2-2, the complete variable domain reads EAGVTQFPSHSVIEKGQTVTLRCDPISGHDNLYWYRRVMGKEIKFLLHFVKESKQDESGMPNNRFLAERTGGTYSTLKVQPAELEDSGVYFCASSQGTNTGELFFGEGSRLTVL.

The chain employs TRBV18 and TRBJ1-2; 7 bases fit TRBD1. The junction had 10 bases not matched to a gene; V was cut back by 5 bases and J by 4 bases. The germline V gene encodes CDR1 KGHSH and CDR2 LQKENI. This CDR3 spans 15 amino acids. The CDR3 DNA reads as TGTGCCAGCTCATCCGGGACAGATCCCCTCTATGGCTACACCTTC. Translation gives CASSSGTDPLYGYTF.

The chain combines TRBV29-1 with TRBJ1-4; D not resolved. Per germline, CDR1 SQVTM and CDR2 ANQGSEA. Trimming left V 7 bases short and J 5 bases short, with 17 bases between. This CDR3 spans 14 amino acids. The CDR3 sequence is CSASSPILNEKLFF. In nucleotides, the CDR3 is TGCAGCGCCAGCTCCCCCATACTAAATGAAAAACTGTTTTTT.

The CDR3 coding sequence is TGTGCCAGCAGCCAGGTCGGACTAGCGAGACACAATGAGCAGTTCTTC. It codes for CASSQVGLARHNEQFF. The V and J genes are TRBV3-1 (or the pseudogene TRBV3-2) and TRBJ2-1; 9 bases match TRBD2. This CDR3 comprises 16 residues. Germline loops: CDR1 LGHDT, CDR2 YNNKEL (reference sequence). V shed 3 bases and J 5 bases; nucleotides not matched to a gene: 8.

The V and J genes are TRBV29-1 and TRBJ1-3; D is perhaps TRBD1 (5 bases). The ends were cut back, 4 bases at V and 4 bases at J, with 17 bases in the middle. This CDR3 spans 15 amino acids. Germline V gene sequence: CDR1 SQVTM, CDR2 ANQGSEA. The CDR3 spells CSVGGIGGTGNTIYF. CDR3 nucleotide sequence: TGCAGCGTTGGAGGCATTGGGGGAACCGGAAACACCATATATTTT.

The chain has TRBV7-9 and TRBJ1-1, with D perhaps matching TRBD1 (6 bases). CDR1 SEHNR and CDR2 FQNEAQ come from the germline V gene (reference sequence). The ends were cut back, 5 bases at V and 8 bases at J, with 15 bases in the middle. The CDR3 is 13 amino acids. The CDR3 sequence is CASSPGTPREAFF. The CDR3 DNA is TGTGCCAGCAGCCCTGGGACACCTAGGGAAGCTTTCTTT.

This clone was detected once. This chain links TRBV9 with TRBJ1-2; D not resolved. The CDR3 totals 18 residues. Germline V gene lookup returns CDR1 SGDLS and CDR2 YYNGEE. Trimming pared 4 bases from V and 7 bases from J, leaving 29 bases between. CDR3 nucleotide sequence: TGTGCCAGCAGCTCTCGAGTGGGAAGGGAGGGTAGTAAGCTTGGCTACACCTTC. This gives the protein CASSSRVGREGSKLGYTF.